Included here is one T cell receptor (beta chain) sequence, with context. The record originates from a study of shared clonotypes between healthy human individuals. The J segment lost 4 bases and the V segment lost 5 bases, leaving 11 bases of the junction unmatched. The length of the CDR3 is 16 residues. Germline V gives CDR1 MDHEN, CDR2 SYDVKM. Generated by immunoSEQ multiplex PCR, the TCRdb table keeps only in-frame clones and is missing some. The profile shows over 100,000 clones, about 71% of them singletons. Sequenced sample: memory CD8+ T cells sorted from blood. Subset denoted: CD45RO+ cells pooled with CCR7-negative TemRA cells. The receptor was derived from a woman between 25 and 40 years old in good health. This sequence joins TRBV28 and TRBJ1-5; 7 bases are a match to TRBD1. CDR3 sequence: CASSGSQGQLNQPQHF. In DNA form, the CDR3 reads TGTGCCAGCAGTGGGTCCCAGGGACAGCTTAATCAGCCCCAGCATTTT.